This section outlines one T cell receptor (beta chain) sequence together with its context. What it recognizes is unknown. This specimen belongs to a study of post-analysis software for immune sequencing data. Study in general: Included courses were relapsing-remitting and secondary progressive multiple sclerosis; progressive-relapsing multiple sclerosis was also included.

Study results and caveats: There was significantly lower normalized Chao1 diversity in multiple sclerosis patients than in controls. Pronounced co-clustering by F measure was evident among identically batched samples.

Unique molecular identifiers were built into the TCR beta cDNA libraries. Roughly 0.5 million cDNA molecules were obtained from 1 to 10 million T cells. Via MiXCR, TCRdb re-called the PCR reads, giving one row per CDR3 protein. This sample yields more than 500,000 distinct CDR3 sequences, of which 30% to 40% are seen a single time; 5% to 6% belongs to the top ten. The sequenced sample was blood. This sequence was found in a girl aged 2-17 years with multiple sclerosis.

The CDR3 DNA sequence: TGTGCCAGCAGCGGTGGGGGGGTCTACGAGCAGTACTTC. Translation gives CASSGGGVYEQYF. V gene TRBV12-3 or TRBV12-4 combines with J gene TRBJ2-5; 7 positions agree with TRBD2. Matching the DNA end better, TRBJ2-7 makes the J call doubtful. The CDR3 has 13 residues.